Here is one TCR beta chain with its context. Its antigen is not known. Findings of the study overall: The larger-cohort validation was restricted to a single TCR beta V-J rearrangement rather than whole repertoires. In terms of TCR gene usage, tumor memory CD4+ T cells clustered together with blood and lymph node memory CD4+ cells, as well as with lymph node naive CD4+ cells. Tumor-infiltrating Treg TCR alpha and beta sequences overlapped most with tumor naive CD4+ T cells, then blood naive.

Semi-nested PCR with Nested Universal Primer A followed constant-region reverse priming of full-length variable regions. From the 5' RACE reads, TCRdb called clonotypes with MiXCR, one entry per CDR3 protein. The table lists about 43,000 distinct CDR3 sequences, 20% to 25% of them singletons. V dropped 0 bases and J dropped 0 bases, with 9 bases sitting between them. The germline V gene encodes CDR1 SGHRS and CDR2 YFSETQ. The CDR3 contains 15 residues. The sorted Tregs were CD4+CD25+CD127-/low cells. This clonotype originated in a female donor with breast cancer. The rearrangement links TRBV5-1 to TRBJ1-1; D is uncertain. The specimen was Tregs sorted from a lymph node. CDR3 sequence: CASSLVGGLNTEAFF. For the CDR3, the DNA is TGCGCCAGCAGCTTGGTTGGAGGTTTGAACACTGAAGCTTTCTTT.